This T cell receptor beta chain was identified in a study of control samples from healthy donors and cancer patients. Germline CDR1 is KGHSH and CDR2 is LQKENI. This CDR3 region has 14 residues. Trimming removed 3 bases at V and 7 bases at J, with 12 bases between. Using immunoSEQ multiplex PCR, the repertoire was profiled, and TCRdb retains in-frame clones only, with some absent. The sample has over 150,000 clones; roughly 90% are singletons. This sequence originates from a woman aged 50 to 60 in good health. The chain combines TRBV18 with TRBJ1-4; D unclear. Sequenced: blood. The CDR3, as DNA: TGTGCCAGCTCACCGTCTGCAGTGGCTGAAAAACTGTTTTTT. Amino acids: CASSPSAVAEKLFF.